These T cell receptor beta chains were read from a single sample in a study of metastatic and nonmetastatic thyroid tumors. TCRdb reanalyzed the PCR reads via MiXCR. Among about 23,000 clones listed, about 20% were seen once. The specimen was blood. Every receptor here comes from a female donor with papillary thyroid cancer or a benign thyroid nodule (not recorded which). Some clones in this sample may be carry-over from other donors' samples. Each CDR3 is given with its conserved first and last residue. The order of the fields is clone size, D gene, V gene, J gene, CDR3 DNA, CDR3 protein. D genes are given only for firm matches. Size is omitted from some rows. Given values are once, few, many or a class for expanded clones.

clone size: many; D gene: -; V gene: TRBV7-6; J gene: TRBJ1-5; CDR3 DNA: TGTGCCAGCAGCTTAGAAGCGGGGAGCAATCAGCCCCAGCATTTT; CDR3 protein: CASSLEAGSNQPQHF
clone size: -; D gene: -; V gene: TRBV6-6; J gene: TRBJ1-2; CDR3 DNA: TGTGCCAGCAGTTATGGACATGGGGATAACTATGGCCACACCTTC; CDR3 protein: CASSYGHGDNYGHTF
clone size: -; D gene: -; V gene: TRBV4-1; J gene: TRBJ2-3; CDR3 DNA: TGCGCCAGCACTCGGAGCGGCACAGATACGCAGTATTTT; CDR3 protein: CASTRSGTDTQYF
clone size: many; D gene: -; V gene: TRBV20-1; J gene: TRBJ2-4; CDR3 DNA: TGCAGTGCTAGGGATGGCGGGGAGAAAAACATTCAGTACTTC; CDR3 protein: CSARDGGEKNIQYF
clone size: -; D gene: TRBD2; V gene: TRBV28; J gene: TRBJ2-2; CDR3 DNA: TGTGCCAGCAGCCAGACTAGCGCTCGCGGGGAGCTGTTTTTT; CDR3 protein: CASSQTSARGELFF
clone size: -; D gene: TRBD1; V gene: TRBV12-3/TRBV12-4; J gene: TRBJ2-7; CDR3 DNA: TGTGCCAGCAGGGCAGACAGGGGCGCTGGGGAGCAGTACTTC; CDR3 protein: CASRADRGAGEQYF
clone size: many; D gene: -; V gene: TRBV4-3; J gene: TRBJ1-2; CDR3 DNA: TGCGCCAGCAGCCAATGGCAGGGTAGAGAATTCATAGAGGGCTACACCTTC; CDR3 protein: CASSQWQGREFIEGYTF
clone size: -; D gene: -; V gene: TRBV28; J gene: TRBJ1-6; CDR3 DNA: TGTGCCAGCGACAGCTCCTATAATTCACCCCTCCACTTT; CDR3 protein: CASDSSYNSPLHF
clone size: -; D gene: TRBD2; V gene: TRBV4-3; J gene: TRBJ2-5; CDR3 DNA: TGCGCCAGCAGCCCTCGTCTACTAGCGGCCCAAGAGACCCAGTACTTC; CDR3 protein: CASSPRLLAAQETQYF
clone size: few; D gene: -; V gene: TRBV28; J gene: TRBJ1-2; CDR3 DNA: TGTGCCAACAGCGCCCCGGGTGCGCGAGGCTACACCTTC; CDR3 protein: CANSAPGARGYTF
clone size: many; D gene: -; V gene: TRBV10-2; J gene: TRBJ1-2; CDR3 DNA: TGCGCCAGCAGTCAACGGGGCCACTATGGCTACACCTTC; CDR3 protein: CASSQRGHYGYTF